The 31 T cell receptor beta chains reported below all come from one sample, sequenced in a study of blood T cell repertoires in COVID-19 (dated by TCRdb to 2019 to 2021). Libraries were made using the immunoSEQ multiplex PCR assay. TCRdb took over this immuneACCESS table, retaining in-frame rearrangements with V and J assigned. Such tables are incomplete; in checked studies, under half of the missing clones stem from an unresolved V gene, and the remainder is unexplained. The sample contains 120,000 or so clones, approximately 88% of them found a single time. The ten largest make up approximately 8.1% of the sample. Sequenced: peripheral blood. Receptors originate from a man over 45 with acute or convalescent COVID-19.

The gene calls are TRBV7-9 and TRBJ2-1; TRBD2 aligns across 7 bases. J lost 5 bases, V lost 1 base, and 8 bases had no gene match. This CDR3 is 16 amino acids long. Germline V gene lookup returns CDR1 SEHNR and CDR2 FQNEAQ (reference sequence). The CDR3 is CASSLGTGGRHNEQFF. The CDR3 coding sequence is TGTGCCAGCAGCTTAGGTACGGGGGGTCGGCACAATGAGCAGTTCTTC.

The rearrangement links TRBV28 to TRBJ1-6; D is ambiguous. The CDR3 covers 12 residues. Per the germline V gene, CDR1 is MDHEN and CDR2 is SYDVKM. With 7 bases removed from V and 8 bases from J, the gap between germline ends came to 9 bases. Written as DNA, the CDR3 is TGTGCCAGCAAGCGGGGTGATTCACCCCTCCACTTT. Amino acid sequence: CASKRGDSPLHF.

The V gene is TRBV5-6, the J gene TRBJ1-2; 10 bases match TRBD1. The junction had 11 bases not matched to a gene; V was cut back by 1 base and J by 8 bases. The V gene's germline CDR1 is SGHDT and CDR2 YYEEEE. The CDR3 extends over 16 amino acids. In DNA, the CDR3 is TGTGCCAGCAGCTTGATGGGACAGGGGATAGAATACGGCTACACCTTC. It is translated as CASSLMGQGIEYGYTF.

V gene TRBV2 combines with J gene TRBJ1-1; 7 bases are shared with TRBD1. The length of the CDR3 is 15 residues. CDR1 is SNHLY, CDR2 FYNNEI, per germline. V trimming: 5 bases; J trimming: 1 base; junction bases outside the gene matches: 7. CDR3 residues: CASSNPGQSNTEAFF. The CDR3 DNA follows: TGTGCCAGCAGTAACCCGGGACAGTCGAACACTGAAGCTTTCTTT. The full variable domain, its missing parts supplied by reference TRBV2 and TRBJ1-1, is EPEVTQTPSHQVTQMGQEVILRCVPISNHLYFYWYRQILGQKVEFLVSFYNNEISEKSEIFDDQFSVERPDGSNFTLKIRSTKLEDSAMYFCASSNPGQSNTEAFFGQGTRLTVV.

The count of this clone is one. The chain couples TRBV5-1 to TRBJ1-6, with 11 bases fitting TRBD1. Unmatched junction bases numbered 17, after V lost 5 bases and J lost 10 bases. The CDR3 has 18 amino acids. From germline, CDR1 is SGHRS and CDR2 YFSETQ. The CDR3 reads CASSSGTGGTGLGSPLHF. Written as DNA, the CDR3 is TGCGCCAGCAGTTCCGGGACAGGGGGTACGGGGTTGGGATCACCCCTCCACTTT.

This clone has a single count. V gene TRBV5-1 combines with J gene TRBJ2-7; 11 bases line up with TRBD2. The CDR3 consists of 16 residues. Trimming removed 4 bases from V and 5 bases from J; junction bases left unmatched: 11. Germline V CDR1 and CDR2: SGHRS, YFSETQ. For the CDR3, the DNA is TGCGCCAGCAGCCCTGGTTCTACTAGCGGGAGAAACGAGCAGTACTTC. Translated: CASSPGSTSGRNEQYF.

The chain links TRBV2 to TRBJ2-5; D uncertain. CDR3 length: 12 amino acids. Germline CDR1 SNHLY, CDR2 FYNNEI. Trimming left V 2 bases short and J 2 bases short, with 3 bases between. The DNA for the CDR3 is TGTGCCAGCAGTGAACAGCAAGAGACCCAGTACTTC. Protein: CASSEQQETQYF.

In its sample, this clone was seen once. This chain connects TRBV11-1 to TRBJ2-1; D not certain. Germline CDR1 is SGHAT and CDR2 is FQDESV (reference sequence). V was trimmed by 5 bases and J by 9 bases, leaving 23 bases between them. CDR3 length: 16 residues. CDR3 sequence reads: CASSPETLVESGEQFF. The CDR3 DNA follows: TGTGCCAGCAGCCCAGAGACTCTGGTGGAAAGTGGTGAGCAGTTCTTC.

The rearrangement uses TRBV13 and TRBJ2-7; D is possibly TRBD1 (6 bases). The V gene's germline CDR1 is PRHDT and CDR2 FYEKMQ (reference sequence). Trimming shortened V by 2 bases and J by 3 bases, and 11 bases separated the two germline ends. This CDR3 is built from 14 residues. CDR3: CASSLRQARYEQYF. CDR3 DNA sequence: TGTGCCAGCAGCTTACGACAGGCGCGCTACGAGCAGTACTTC.

The chain links TRBV29-1 to TRBJ2-7, with 8 bases matching TRBD1. Germline CDR1 reads SQVTM; CDR2 reads ANQGSEA. The CDR3 consists of 12 residues. CDR3 coding DNA: TGCGCATATCGCAGGGGGCCCAACGAGCAGTACTTC. Its protein product is CAYRRGPNEQYF.

The DNA for the CDR3 is TGTGCCAGCTCACCTGACAGGGACACTACCGGGGAGCTGTTTTTT. Residues: CASSPDRDTTGELFF. This chain joins TRBV18 and TRBJ2-2; 7 positions agree with TRBD1. The CDR3 length is 15 residues. With V trimmed by 3 bases and J by 5 bases, 6 bases remained unmatched. Germline lookup yields CDR1 KGHSH and CDR2 LQKENI.

V and J are TRBV15 and TRBJ1-6; the D gene is possibly TRBD1 (6 bases). Germline-derived CDR1 and CDR2 are LNHNV and YYDKDF (reference sequence). V was shortened by 8 bases and J by 3 bases, with 26 bases between the two germline ends. The CDR3 extends over 19 amino acids. The CDR3 protein is CATEKKKLTGRDYNSPLHF. DNA for the CDR3: TGTGCCACCGAAAAGAAAAAATTAACAGGGAGGGACTATAATTCACCCCTCCACTTT. Based on the CDR3 plus reference TRBV15 and TRBJ1-6, the full variable domain is DAMVIQNPRYQVTQFGKPVTLSCSQTLNHNVMYWYQQKSSQAPKLLFHYYDKDFNNEADTPDNFQSRRPNTSFCFLDIRSPGLGDTAMYLCATEKKKLTGRDYNSPLHFGNGTRLTVT.

The rearrangement joins TRBV5-1 to TRBJ2-1; 8 bases fit TRBD2. V shed 1 base, J shed 3 bases, and the junction held 6 bases outside the gene matches. The CDR3 is 16 amino acids. CDR1 and CDR2 from the germline V gene are SGHRS and YFSETQ. The CDR3, as DNA: TGCGCCAGCAGCTTGTCCAGCGGGAGAGACTACAATGAGCAGTTCTTC. Its protein product is CASSLSSGRDYNEQFF.

The J gene is TRBJ2-7, the V gene TRBV9; D remains ambiguous. Germline V CDR1 and CDR2: SGDLS, YYNGEE. The CDR3 extends over 15 amino acids. Trimming stripped 2 bases from V and 6 bases from J, with 18 bases between. The CDR3 reads CASSVVTTPPGEQYF. The CDR3 DNA sequence: TGTGCCAGCAGCGTCGTAACTACCCCCCCCGGCGAGCAGTACTTC.

The rearrangement uses TRBV6-5 and TRBJ1-5, with 7 nucleotides matching TRBD1. Trimming removed 2 bases from V and 11 bases from J; junction bases left unmatched: 9. This CDR3 region has 14 residues. Looked up from germline, CDR1 is MNHEY and CDR2 is SVGAGI. The CDR3 DNA is TGTGCCAGCAGTTACCGGGACAGTTTATGGGCCCAGCATTTT. It translates to CASSYRDSLWAQHF.

The V and J genes are TRBV2 and TRBJ2-7; 12 bases are a match to TRBD2. This CDR3 contains 16 residues. V lost 5 bases and J lost 0; bases outside the gene matches: 5. Per the germline V gene, CDR1 is SNHLY and CDR2 is FYNNEI. The CDR3 nucleotides read TGTGCCAGCAGTCCAGTGGGACTAGCGGGCTCCTACGAGCAGTACTTC. It translates to CASSPVGLAGSYEQYF.

V and J are TRBV7-2 and TRBJ1-5; TRBD1 agrees at 12 bases. This CDR3 has 15 amino acids. Unmatched junction bases numbered 4, after V lost 3 bases and J lost 7 bases. Germline lookup yields CDR1 SGHTA and CDR2 FQGNSA. The CDR3 nucleotides read TGTGCCAGCAGCTTGGGACAGGGGGCTCAGCAGCCCCAGCATTTT. Translating gives CASSLGQGAQQPQHF.

The CDR3 nucleotides are TGTGCCTGCAGCGATACGAACACTGAAGCTTTCTTT. Encoded protein: CACSDTNTEAFF. V is TRBV30 and J is TRBJ1-1; the D is unclear. Germline loops: CDR1 GTSNPN, CDR2 SVGIG (reference sequence). This CDR3 has 12 amino acids. Trimming removed 6 bases from V and 1 base from J, with 9 bases in between.

The V gene is TRBV7-9, the J gene TRBJ2-7; 7 bases are a match to TRBD1. The CDR3 sequence is 13 residues long. Losses at the gene ends were 5 bases for V and 5 bases for J; bases not matched to a gene: 6. Germline assignment: CDR1 SEHNR and CDR2 FQNEAQ (reference sequence). The CDR3: CASSRGGRDEQYF. In DNA form, the CDR3 reads TGTGCCAGCAGCCGAGGGGGCAGGGACGAGCAGTACTTC.

V and J are TRBV10-3 and TRBJ2-1; a possible D gene is TRBD2 (6 bases). This CDR3 has 11 amino acids. Germline lookup yields CDR1 ENHRY and CDR2 SYGVKD. V dropped 9 bases and J dropped 6 bases, with 9 bases sitting between them. CDR3 in DNA: TGTGCCATGCGGGAAGGCAATGAGCAGTTCTTC. Its protein product is CAMREGNEQFF.

The chain has TRBV12-3 or TRBV12-4 and TRBJ1-2; D perhaps matches TRBD1 (5 bases). The CDR3 consists of 13 residues. Trimming shortened V by 7 bases and J by 1 base, and 10 bases separated the two germline ends. As DNA, the CDR3 is TGTGCCAGCAACCAGGGCGATAACTATGGCTACACCTTC. It codes for CASNQGDNYGYTF.

The rearrangement links TRBV30 to TRBJ2-5, with a possible D match to TRBD2 (6 bases). V was shortened by 1 base and J by 7 bases, with 13 bases between the two germline ends. CDR1 GTSNPN and CDR2 SVGIG come from the germline V gene (reference sequence). The CDR3 has 13 amino acids. CDR3 sequence reads: CAWSEGDGGTQYF. CDR3 DNA: TGTGCCTGGAGTGAAGGGGACGGGGGGACCCAGTACTTC.

J is TRBJ1-1 and V is TRBV6-5; D is unresolved. The germline V and J ends were trimmed by 4 bases and 1 base, with 7 bases remaining between them. This CDR3 has 13 residues. The germline CDR1 and CDR2 sequences are MNHEY and SVGAGI. For the CDR3, the DNA is TGTGCCAGCAGTTCACCGGGGAACACTGAAGCTTTCTTT. It translates to CASSSPGNTEAFF.

This chain connects TRBV6-5 to TRBJ1-5; D uncertain. Per germline, CDR1 MNHEY and CDR2 SVGAGI. Trimming left V 6 bases short and J 0 bases short, with 9 bases between. The CDR3 covers 14 residues. In DNA, the CDR3 is TGTGCCAGCAGCTCGGGGTATAGCAATCAGCCCCAGCATTTT. It specifies CASSSGYSNQPQHF.

The chain carries TRBV5-6 and TRBJ2-7; 10 nucleotides line up with TRBD1. The CDR3 extends over 15 amino acids. V shed 4 bases, J shed 1 base, and the junction held 5 bases outside the gene matches. The V gene's germline CDR1 is SGHDT and CDR2 YYEEEE. CDR3 sequence (DNA): TGTGCCAGCAGCCTCCCGGGACAGGGGTCCTACGAGCAGTACTTC. Translation: CASSLPGQGSYEQYF.

This chain links TRBV30 with TRBJ2-5; D is possibly TRBD2 (5 bases). Germline V gives CDR1 GTSNPN, CDR2 SVGIG (reference sequence). The CDR3 contains 12 residues. V was trimmed by 3 bases and J by 2 bases, leaving 7 bases between them. The chain's CDR3 is CAWSRGQETQYF. The CDR3 nucleotides read TGTGCCTGGAGCCGAGGGCAAGAGACCCAGTACTTC.

The rearrangement uses TRBV19 and TRBJ1-1, with 8 nucleotides matching TRBD1. J lost 0 bases, V lost 3 bases, and 3 bases had no gene match. From germline, CDR1 is LNHDA and CDR2 SQIVND (reference sequence). This CDR3 is 15 amino acids long. This chain's CDR3 is CASSIGDRMNTEAFF. The CDR3 DNA sequence: TGTGCCAGTAGTATCGGGGACAGGATGAACACTGAAGCTTTCTTT.

The chain links TRBV24-1 to TRBJ2-7; weak D call: TRBD1 (6 bases). The germline V and J ends were trimmed by 4 bases and 4 bases, with 10 bases remaining between them. The CDR3 covers 13 residues. From germline, CDR1 is KGHDR and CDR2 SFDVKD. CDR3 protein: CATSDSDRYEQYF. For the CDR3, the DNA is TGTGCCACCAGTGACTCGGACAGATACGAGCAGTACTTC.

This rearrangement joins TRBV4-3 to TRBJ2-3; 8 bases fit TRBD2. The CDR3 length is 17 residues. V lost 0 bases and J lost 0; bases outside the gene matches: 5. The germline CDR1 and CDR2 sequences are LGHNA and YSLEER. The CDR3 spells CASSQELGRGSTDTQYF. In DNA form, the CDR3 reads TGCGCCAGCAGCCAAGAGCTCGGGAGGGGGAGCACAGATACGCAGTATTTT.

The gene calls are TRBV2 and TRBJ2-5, with 7 bases matching TRBD2. The length of the CDR3 is 15 residues. V was pared by 1 base and J by 5 bases, with 7 bases of the junction left unmatched. Per germline, CDR1 SNHLY and CDR2 FYNNEI. CDR3 amino acids: CASSEGRGGFETQYF. In nucleotides, the CDR3 is TGTGCCAGCAGTGAAGGAAGGGGAGGGTTCGAGACCCAGTACTTC. The whole variable domain, remainder taken from reference TRBV2 and TRBJ2-5, is EPEVTQTPSHQVTQMGQEVILRCVPISNHLYFYWYRQILGQKVEFLVSFYNNEISEKSEIFDDQFSVERPDGSNFTLKIRSTKLEDSAMYFCASSEGRGGFETQYFGPGTRLLVL.

The J gene is TRBJ2-5, the V gene TRBV30; D is perhaps TRBD2 (5 bases). V lost 2 bases and J 5 bases, leaving 9 bases between the germline ends. CDR1 is GTSNPN, CDR2 SVGIG, per germline (reference sequence). CDR3 length equals 12 residues. The CDR3 is CAWSSRRETQYF. The DNA of the CDR3 is TGTGCCTGGAGTTCGAGGAGGGAGACCCAGTACTTC.